These 16 T cell receptor beta chains came from one sample sequenced in a study of cytomegalovirus exposure and HLA in healthy donors. Primers for the PCR totalled 60 Vbeta and 13 Jbeta. TCRdb keeps only in-frame clones here, not all; method: immunoSEQ multiplex PCR. The sample records around 280,000 clones, approximately 90% being singletons. Sequenced sample: PBMCs. These receptors were obtained from a young woman in good health and CMV-seronegative.

The chain couples TRBV4-1 to TRBJ2-1; D is possibly TRBD2 (6 bases). Looked up from germline, CDR1 is MGHRA and CDR2 is YSYEKL. V dropped 5 bases and J dropped 7 bases, with 12 bases sitting between them. CDR3 size: 13 residues. CDR3 sequence (DNA): TGCGCCAGCAGCTGGAGGGAAGGGAATGAGCAGTTCTTC. Encoded protein: CASSWREGNEQFF.

This clone was counted a single time. V gene TRBV5-6 combines with J gene TRBJ1-3; no definite D call. Between the trimmed V and J ends, which lost 1 base and 0 bases, there was a span of 14 bases. Per germline, CDR1 SGHDT and CDR2 YYEEEE. The CDR3 covers 17 residues. In DNA, the CDR3 is TGTGCCAGCAGCTTGCCACCCCCCGGGAACTCTGGAAACACCATATATTTT. Translated, it gives CASSLPPPGNSGNTIYF.

The CDR3, as DNA: TGTGCCAGCAGTGCGGGGGTGGGCGGGTCTGGAAACACCATATATTTT. Translated: CASSAGVGGSGNTIYF. The V gene is TRBV2, the J gene TRBJ1-3; possible D gene TRBD1, 5 bases. Germline CDR1 SNHLY, CDR2 FYNNEI. Trimming cost V 4 bases and J 1 base, with 14 bases left between them. The CDR3 runs to 16 residues. Full variable domain (remainder filled in from reference TRBV2 and TRBJ1-3): EPEVTQTPSHQVTQMGQEVILRCVPISNHLYFYWYRQILGQKVEFLVSFYNNEISEKSEIFDDQFSVERPDGSNFTLKIRSTKLEDSAMYFCASSAGVGGSGNTIYFGEGSWLTVV.

This chain links TRBV30 with TRBJ1-5; the D gene is possibly TRBD1 (6 bases). The germline V gene encodes CDR1 GTSNPN and CDR2 SVGIG (reference sequence). V was trimmed by 2 bases and J by 1 base, leaving 9 bases between them. This CDR3 region has 14 residues. This chain's CDR3 is CAWSRGGSNQPQHF. CDR3 nucleotide sequence: TGTGCCTGGAGTCGAGGGGGAAGCAATCAGCCCCAGCATTTT.

The chain uses TRBV4-2 and TRBJ2-3; 9 nucleotides match TRBD1. The CDR3 has 17 amino acids. CDR1 LGHNA and CDR2 YNFKEQ come from the germline V gene. Unmatched junction bases numbered 10, after V lost 4 bases and J lost 2 bases. In nucleotides, the CDR3 is TGTGCCAGCAGCCTCAGCGCCGGGACAGGGCCCACAGATACGCAGTATTTT. It encodes CASSLSAGTGPTDTQYF.

This chain uses TRBV5-1 with TRBJ1-2; perhaps TRBD1 as D (6 bases). This CDR3 is built from 14 residues. Trimming stripped 0 bases from V and 3 bases from J, with 9 bases between. Per the germline V gene, CDR1 is SGHRS and CDR2 is YFSETQ. CDR3 amino acids: CASSLGGGDYGYTF. CDR3 nucleotides: TGCGCCAGCAGCTTGGGAGGGGGAGACTATGGCTACACCTTC. Looking up the rest from reference TRBV5-1 and TRBJ1-2 gives the full variable domain: KAGVTQTPRYLIKTRGQQVTLSCSPISGHRSVSWYQQTPGQGLQFLFEYFSETQRNKGNFPGRFSGRQFSNSRSEMNVSTLELGDSALYLCASSLGGGDYGYTFGSGTRLTVV.

V usage is TRBV9 and J usage is TRBJ2-1; the match to TRBD2 covers 13 bases. Per germline, CDR1 SGDLS and CDR2 YYNGEE. This CDR3 region has 19 residues. With 0 bases clipped from V and 0 bases from J, the junction kept 6 bases outside the gene matches. The CDR3 DNA reads TGTGCCAGCAGCGTAGAGACTAGCGGGGGGTCGAGCTCCTACAATGAGCAGTTCTTC. Translation gives CASSVETSGGSSSYNEQFF.

The rearrangement joins TRBV18 to TRBJ2-6; possibly TRBD2 for D (5 bases). Looked up from germline, CDR1 is KGHSH and CDR2 is LQKENI. The CDR3 is made up of 18 amino acids. Trimming took off 3 bases at V and 0 bases at J, with 15 bases between the two ends. CDR3 protein: CASSPIAGRTSGANVLTF. The CDR3 DNA follows: TGTGCCAGCTCACCTATCGCGGGCAGGACCTCTGGGGCCAACGTCCTGACTTTC.

The CDR3 DNA reads as TGTGCCAGTACCGAAGCGGGGAGGGAAGAGACCCAGTACTTC. It specifies CASTEAGREETQYF. The rearrangement links TRBV19 to TRBJ2-5; 7 bases match TRBD2. There are 14 residues in the CDR3. Germline values: CDR1 LNHDA, CDR2 SQIVND (reference sequence). Germline trimming cut 7 bases from V and 3 bases from J; bases unmatched to any gene: 8.

The V gene is TRBV5-4, the J gene TRBJ1-1; TRBD1 aligns across 7 bases. This CDR3 spans 15 amino acids. J gave up 3 bases and V 2 bases, and 7 bases lay outside the gene matches. Germline loops: CDR1 SGHNT, CDR2 YYREEE (reference sequence). CDR3 in amino acids: CASSLFRGFDTEAFF. CDR3 nucleotides: TGTGCCAGCAGCTTATTCAGGGGGTTTGACACTGAAGCTTTCTTT.

The chain uses TRBV6-5 and TRBJ1-1; tentatively, D is TRBD1 (6 bases). This CDR3 has 13 amino acids. CDR1 is MNHEY, CDR2 SVGAGI, per germline. The V and J ends lost 2 bases and 5 bases respectively, with 9 bases between them. As DNA, the CDR3 is TGTGCCAGCAGTTACGAGAGGGGGACTGAAGCTTTCTTT. Residues: CASSYERGTEAFF.

Note on this clone: One junction end does not reproduce the germline sequence, and a read error may be involved. The chain combines TRBV7-7 with TRBJ2-2; 11 nucleotides align to TRBD2. The CDR3 contains 15 residues. Looked up from germline, CDR1 is SSHAT and CDR2 is FNYEAQ (reference sequence). CDR3 region: CASSFPSGGTGELFF. The DNA for the CDR3 is TGTGCTAGCAGCTTCCCTAGCGGGGGGACCGGGGAGCTGTTTTTT.

The chain recombines TRBV28 with TRBJ2-5; 10 nucleotides align to TRBD1. TRBJ2-7 matches the DNA end more closely, so the J call is doubtful. This CDR3 spans 15 amino acids. Germline V gives CDR1 MDHEN, CDR2 SYDVKM. The CDR3 DNA sequence: TGTGCCAGCAGCACCGGGACAGGGGTTAGCAACGAGCAGTACTTC. This gives the protein CASSTGTGVSNEQYF.

The genes are TRBV18 and TRBJ2-3; D may be TRBD2 (6 bases). The germline V gene has CDR1 KGHSH and CDR2 LQKENI. The CDR3 spans 15 residues. With 0 bases removed from V and 7 bases from J, the gap between germline ends came to 14 bases. The chain's CDR3 is CASSPPYPGEYTQYF. In DNA, the CDR3 is TGTGCCAGCTCACCACCTTACCCGGGGGAATATACGCAGTATTTT. The full variable domain, with the rest looked up from reference TRBV18 and TRBJ2-3, is NAGVMQNPRHLVRRRGQEARLRCSPMKGHSHVYWYRQLPEEGLKFMVYLQKENIIDESGMPKERFSAEFPKEGPSILRIQQVVRGDSAAYFCASSPPYPGEYTQYFGPGTRLTVL.

The gene calls are TRBV5-1 and TRBJ2-5, with no clear D. The germline gives CDR1 SGHRS, CDR2 YFSETQ. Trimming removed 0 bases from V and 4 bases from J, with 13 bases in between. The CDR3 covers 15 residues. CDR3 residues: CASSLVISGPETQYF. CDR3 DNA sequence: TGCGCCAGCAGCTTGGTAATTTCAGGTCCAGAGACCCAGTACTTC.

The chain recombines TRBV19 with TRBJ1-2, with 8 bases fitting TRBD1. Per germline, CDR1 LNHDA and CDR2 SQIVND (reference sequence). The CDR3 sequence is 15 residues long. The V segment lost 4 bases and the J segment 2 bases; nucleotides outside the gene matches: 6. CDR3 bases: TGTGCCAGTAGTACGGACAGGGAGGCCAACTATGGCTACACCTTC. Amino acids: CASSTDREANYGYTF.